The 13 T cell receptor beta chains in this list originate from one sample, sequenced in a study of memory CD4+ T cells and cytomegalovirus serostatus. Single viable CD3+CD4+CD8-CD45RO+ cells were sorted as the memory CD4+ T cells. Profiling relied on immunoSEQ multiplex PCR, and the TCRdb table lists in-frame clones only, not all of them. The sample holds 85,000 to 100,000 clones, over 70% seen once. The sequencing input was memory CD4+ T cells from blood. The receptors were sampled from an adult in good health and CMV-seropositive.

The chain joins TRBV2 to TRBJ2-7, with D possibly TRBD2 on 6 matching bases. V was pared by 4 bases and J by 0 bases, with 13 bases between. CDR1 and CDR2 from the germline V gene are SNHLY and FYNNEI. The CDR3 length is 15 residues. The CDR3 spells CASSGAVGGSYEQYF. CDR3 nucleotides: TGTGCCAGCAGTGGGGCCGTGGGGGGCTCCTACGAGCAGTACTTC.

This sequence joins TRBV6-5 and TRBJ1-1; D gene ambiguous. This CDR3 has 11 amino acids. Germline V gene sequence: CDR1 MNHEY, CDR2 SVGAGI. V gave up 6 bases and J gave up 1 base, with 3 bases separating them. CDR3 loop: CASRTNTEAFF. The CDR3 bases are TGTGCCAGCAGGACGAACACTGAAGCTTTCTTT.

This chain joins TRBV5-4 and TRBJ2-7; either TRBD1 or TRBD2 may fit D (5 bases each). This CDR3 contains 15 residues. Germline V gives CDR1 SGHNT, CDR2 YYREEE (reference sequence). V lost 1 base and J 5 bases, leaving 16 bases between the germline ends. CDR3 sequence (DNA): TGTGCCAGCAGCTTGACTCCAGACGGGGCCCACGAGCAGTACTTC. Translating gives CASSLTPDGAHEQYF.

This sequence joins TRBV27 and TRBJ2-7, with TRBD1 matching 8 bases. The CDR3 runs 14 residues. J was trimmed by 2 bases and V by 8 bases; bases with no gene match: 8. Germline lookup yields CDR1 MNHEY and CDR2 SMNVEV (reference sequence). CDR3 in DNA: TGTGCCAGCGGTGTGACAGGGGATCCCTACGAGCAGTACTTC. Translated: CASGVTGDPYEQYF.

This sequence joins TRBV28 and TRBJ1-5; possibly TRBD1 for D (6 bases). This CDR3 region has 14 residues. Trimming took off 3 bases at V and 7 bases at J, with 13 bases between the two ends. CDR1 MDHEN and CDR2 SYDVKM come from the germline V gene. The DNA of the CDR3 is TGTGCCAGCAGTTTCCCAACAGGGCCCCAGCCCCAGCATTTT. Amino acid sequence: CASSFPTGPQPQHF.

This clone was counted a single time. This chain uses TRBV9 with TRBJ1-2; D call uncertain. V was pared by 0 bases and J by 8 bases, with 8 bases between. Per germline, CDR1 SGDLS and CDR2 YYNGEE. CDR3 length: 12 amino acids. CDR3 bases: TGTGCCAGCAGCGTAGGGGGTCGGGGCTACACCTTC. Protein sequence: CASSVGGRGYTF.

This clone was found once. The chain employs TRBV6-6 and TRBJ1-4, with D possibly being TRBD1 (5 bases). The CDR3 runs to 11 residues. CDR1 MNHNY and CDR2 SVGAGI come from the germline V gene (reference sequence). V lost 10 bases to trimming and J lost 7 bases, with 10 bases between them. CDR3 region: CATLGTEKLFF. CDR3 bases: TGTGCCACCCTGGGGACTGAAAAACTGTTTTTT.

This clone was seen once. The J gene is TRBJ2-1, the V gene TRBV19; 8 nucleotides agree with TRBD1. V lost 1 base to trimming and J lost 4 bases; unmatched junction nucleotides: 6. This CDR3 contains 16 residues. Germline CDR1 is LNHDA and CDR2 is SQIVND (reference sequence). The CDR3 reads CASSIASQGGYNEQFF. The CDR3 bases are TGTGCCAGTAGTATAGCCTCACAGGGGGGATACAATGAGCAGTTCTTC.

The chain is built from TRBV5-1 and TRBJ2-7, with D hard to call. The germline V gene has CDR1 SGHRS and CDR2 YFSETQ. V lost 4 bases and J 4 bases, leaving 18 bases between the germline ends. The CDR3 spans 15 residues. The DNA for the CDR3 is TGCGCCAGCAGCCCACGAGGAAGAGGTCGGTACGAGCAGTACTTC. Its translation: CASSPRGRGRYEQYF. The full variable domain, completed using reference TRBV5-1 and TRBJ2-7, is KAGVTQTPRYLIKTRGQQVTLSCSPISGHRSVSWYQQTPGQGLQFLFEYFSETQRNKGNFPGRFSGRQFSNSRSEMNVSTLELGDSALYLCASSPRGRGRYEQYFGPGTRLTVT.

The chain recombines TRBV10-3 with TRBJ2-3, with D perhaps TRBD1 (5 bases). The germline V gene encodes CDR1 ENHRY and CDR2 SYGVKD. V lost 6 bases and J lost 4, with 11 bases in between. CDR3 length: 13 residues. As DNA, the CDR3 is TGTGCCATCAGGAACGAAGGGGCAGATACGCAGTATTTT. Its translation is CAIRNEGADTQYF.

CDR3 region: CASSPTVVNEQFF. The CDR3 DNA follows: TGTGCCAGCAGCCCCACAGTTGTGAATGAGCAGTTCTTC. The rearrangement joins TRBV7-3 to TRBJ2-1; D call uncertain. Germline loops: CDR1 SGHTA, CDR2 FQGTGA. V lost 5 bases and J 7 bases, leaving 12 bases between the germline ends. The CDR3 spans 13 residues.

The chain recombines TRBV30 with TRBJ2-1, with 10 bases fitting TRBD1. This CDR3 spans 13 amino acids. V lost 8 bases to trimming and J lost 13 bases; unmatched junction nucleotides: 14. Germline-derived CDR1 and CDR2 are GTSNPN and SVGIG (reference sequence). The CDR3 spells CAGGQGKGPVQFF. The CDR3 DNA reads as TGTGCCGGGGGACAGGGGAAGGGCCCGGTCCAGTTCTTC.

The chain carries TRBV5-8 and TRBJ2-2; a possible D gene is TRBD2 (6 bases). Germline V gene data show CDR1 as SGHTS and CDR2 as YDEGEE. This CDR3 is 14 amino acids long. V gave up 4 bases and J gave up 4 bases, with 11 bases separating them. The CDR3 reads CASSPAGSTGELFF. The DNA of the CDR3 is TGTGCCAGCAGCCCCGCGGGGAGCACCGGGGAGCTGTTTTTT.